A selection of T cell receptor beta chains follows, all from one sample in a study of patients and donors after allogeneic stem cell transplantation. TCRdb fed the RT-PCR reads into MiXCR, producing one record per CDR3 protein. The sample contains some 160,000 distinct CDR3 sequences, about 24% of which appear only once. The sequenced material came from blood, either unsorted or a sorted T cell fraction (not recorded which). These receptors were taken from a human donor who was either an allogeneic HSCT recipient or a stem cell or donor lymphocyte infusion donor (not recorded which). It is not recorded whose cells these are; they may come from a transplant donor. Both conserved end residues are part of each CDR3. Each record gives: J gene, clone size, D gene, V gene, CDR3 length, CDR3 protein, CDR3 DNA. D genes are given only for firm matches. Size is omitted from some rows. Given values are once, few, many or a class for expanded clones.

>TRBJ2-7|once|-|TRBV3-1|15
CASSQFPGTNNEQYF
TGTGCCAGCAGCCAATTCCCCGGGACAAATAACGAGCAGTACTTC
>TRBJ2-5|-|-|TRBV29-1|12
CSAVTLQETQYF
TGCAGCGCCGTGACACTCCAAGAGACCCAGTACTTC
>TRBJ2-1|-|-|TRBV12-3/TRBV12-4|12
CASTYEDNEQFF
TGTGCCAGCACCTATGAGGACAATGAGCAGTTCTTC
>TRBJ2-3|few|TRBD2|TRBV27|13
CASKASGGDTQYF
TGTGCCAGCAAGGCTAGCGGGGGAGATACGCAGTATTTT
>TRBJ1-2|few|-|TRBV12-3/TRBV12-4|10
CASSFFGYTF
TGTGCCAGCAGTTTCTTTGGCTACACCTTC
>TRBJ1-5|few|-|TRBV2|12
CASRQEDQPQHF
TGTGCCAGTAGACAGGAGGATCAGCCCCAGCATTTT
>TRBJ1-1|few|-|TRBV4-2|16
CASSQEQTGWNTEAFF
TGTGCCAGCAGCCAAGAACAGACAGGTTGGAACACTGAAGCTTTCTTT
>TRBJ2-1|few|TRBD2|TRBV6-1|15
CASIRGLPIMTEQFF
TGTGCCAGCATAAGGGGACTACCCATAATGACTGAGCAGTTCTTC
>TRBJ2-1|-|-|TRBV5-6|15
CASSSTMPLYNEQFF
TGTGCCAGCAGCTCTACAATGCCCCTTTACAATGAGCAGTTCTTC
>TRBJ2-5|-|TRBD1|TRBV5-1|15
CASEQGASGQETQYF
TGCGCCAGCGAACAGGGGGCTAGCGGCCAAGAGACCCAGTACTTC
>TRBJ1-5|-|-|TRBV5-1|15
CASSLMGIDNQPQHF
TGCGCCAGCAGCTTGATGGGGATTGACAATCAGCCCCAGCATTTT
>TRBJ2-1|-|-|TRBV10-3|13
CAISEPWGDEQFF
TGTGCCATCAGTGAGCCCTGGGGCGATGAGCAGTTCTTC
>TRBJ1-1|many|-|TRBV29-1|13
CSGGVLWDTEAFF
TGCAGCGGAGGGGTTCTTTGGGACACTGAAGCTTTCTTT
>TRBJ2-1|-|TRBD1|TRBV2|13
CASRRTGDNEQFF
TGTGCCAGCAGGAGAACAGGGGACAATGAGCAGTTCTTC
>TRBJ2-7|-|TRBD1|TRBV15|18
CATSARPGQGLISYEQYF
TGTGCCACCAGCGCAAGGCCGGGACAGGGCCTAATCTCCTACGAGCAGTACTTC
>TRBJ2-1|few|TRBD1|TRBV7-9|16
CASSLSWTGTYNEQFF
TGTGCCAGCAGCTTAAGTTGGACAGGGACCTACAATGAGCAGTTCTTC
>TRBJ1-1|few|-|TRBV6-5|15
CASSYSTVLNTEAFF
TGTGCCAGCAGTTACTCGACGGTCCTGAACACTGAAGCTTTCTTT
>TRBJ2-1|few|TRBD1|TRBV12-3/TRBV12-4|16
CASSFRGPGTGGEQFF
TGTGCCAGCAGTTTTAGAGGACCAGGGACAGGGGGTGAGCAGTTCTTC
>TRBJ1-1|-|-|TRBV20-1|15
CSASPTDPGFTEAFF
TGCAGTGCTAGCCCTACGGATCCGGGGTTCACTGAAGCTTTCTTT
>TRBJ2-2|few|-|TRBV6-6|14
CASGQKRATGELFF
TGTGCCAGCGGACAAAAGAGGGCCACCGGGGAGCTGTTTTTT
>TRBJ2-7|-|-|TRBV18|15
CASSPPGTHRYEQYF
TGTGCCAGCTCACCACCCGGGACCCACCGTTACGAGCAGTACTTC
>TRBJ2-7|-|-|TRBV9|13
CASSVGQSYEQYF
TGTGCCAGCAGCGTCGGACAGTCCTACGAGCAGTACTTC
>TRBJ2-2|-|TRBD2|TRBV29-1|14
CSITLAGGSGELFF
TGCAGCATCACCCTAGCGGGGGGATCTGGGGAGCTGTTTTTT
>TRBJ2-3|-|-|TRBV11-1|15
CASSSRDASTDTQYF
TGTGCCAGCAGCTCTAGAGATGCTAGCACAGATACGCAGTATTTT
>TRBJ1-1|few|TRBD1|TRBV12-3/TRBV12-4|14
CASSHTGVETEAFF
TGTGCCAGCAGCCATACAGGGGTAGAGACTGAAGCTTTCTTT
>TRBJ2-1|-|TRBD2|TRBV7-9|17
CASSPKPTSGRGNEQFF
TGTGCCAGCAGCCCTAAACCGACTAGCGGGAGGGGTAATGAGCAGTTCTTC
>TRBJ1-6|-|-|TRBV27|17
CASSLSFWRAYNSPLHF
TGTGCCAGCAGTTTATCTTTCTGGCGGGCCTATAATTCACCCCTCCACTTT
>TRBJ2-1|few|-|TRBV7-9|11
CASRRGNEQFF
TGTGCCAGCAGAAGGGGCAATGAGCAGTTCTTC
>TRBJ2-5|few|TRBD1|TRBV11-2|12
CASSRKTGGSHF
TGTGCCAGCAGCCGTAAGACAGGGGGGTCCCACTTC
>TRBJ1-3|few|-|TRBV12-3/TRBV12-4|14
CASSLGPPRDTIYF
TGTGCCAGCAGTTTAGGTCCACCGAGGGACACCATATATTTT
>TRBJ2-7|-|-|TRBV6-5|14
CASTLGSSSYEQYF
TGTGCCAGCACCCTGGGGAGCAGCTCCTACGAGCAGTACTTC
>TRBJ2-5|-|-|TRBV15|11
CATKEQETQYF
TGTGCCACTAAGGAACAAGAGACCCAGTACTTC
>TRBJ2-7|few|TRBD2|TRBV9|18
CASSVDPLPGGYSYEQYF
TGTGCCAGCAGCGTAGATCCCTTACCGGGGGGGTACTCCTACGAGCAGTACTTC
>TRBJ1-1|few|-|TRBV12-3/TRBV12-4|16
CASTLGGGIFSLEAFF
TGTGCCAGCACCCTAGGAGGGGGGATTTTTTCTCTGGAAGCTTTCTTT
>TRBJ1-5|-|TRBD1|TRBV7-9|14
CASSRGTGGQPQHF
TGTGCCAGCAGCCGAGGGACAGGTGGTCAGCCCCAGCATTTT
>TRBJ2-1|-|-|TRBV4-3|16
CASSQGTGIYNERQFF
TGCGCCAGCAGCCAAGGAACAGGGATTTACAATGAGAGGCAGTTCTTC